This T cell receptor (beta chain) appears in the sequencing data of a study of blood T cell repertoires in COVID-19. Study as a whole: The United States, Italy and Spain supplied acute and convalescent COVID-19 samples. PBMCs, B-cell-depleted T cells, or T cells were the source of the cDNA or gDNA that made up the material.

Deletions cut 7 bases from V and 2 bases from J, with 9 bases between. Germline CDR1 and CDR2: LNHDA and SQIVND (reference sequence). This CDR3 is built from 13 residues. The authors' processing: Researchers report that nucleated cell counts were estimated from reference gene primer amplification. Generated by immunoSEQ multiplex PCR, the TCRdb table keeps only in-frame clones and is missing some. V, J and clone size reflect that table, while D and trimming were determined from the DNA. The table lists some 290,000 clones, roughly nine tenths of them singletons. The receptor was derived from a man younger than 30 with active or convalescent COVID-19. Sequencing was done on a sample of peripheral blood. The chain joins TRBV19 to TRBJ1-5; D is unclear. CDR3 sequence: CASTIAGNQPQHF. In DNA form, the CDR3 reads TGTGCCAGTACTATCGCGGGCAATCAGCCCCAGCATTTT. Full variable domain (rest looked up from reference TRBV19 and TRBJ1-5): DGGITQSPKYLFRKEGQNVTLSCEQNLNHDAMYWYRQDPGQGLRLIYYSQIVNDFQKGDIAEGYSVSREKKESFPLTVTSAQKNPTAFYLCASTIAGNQPQHFGDGTRLSIL.